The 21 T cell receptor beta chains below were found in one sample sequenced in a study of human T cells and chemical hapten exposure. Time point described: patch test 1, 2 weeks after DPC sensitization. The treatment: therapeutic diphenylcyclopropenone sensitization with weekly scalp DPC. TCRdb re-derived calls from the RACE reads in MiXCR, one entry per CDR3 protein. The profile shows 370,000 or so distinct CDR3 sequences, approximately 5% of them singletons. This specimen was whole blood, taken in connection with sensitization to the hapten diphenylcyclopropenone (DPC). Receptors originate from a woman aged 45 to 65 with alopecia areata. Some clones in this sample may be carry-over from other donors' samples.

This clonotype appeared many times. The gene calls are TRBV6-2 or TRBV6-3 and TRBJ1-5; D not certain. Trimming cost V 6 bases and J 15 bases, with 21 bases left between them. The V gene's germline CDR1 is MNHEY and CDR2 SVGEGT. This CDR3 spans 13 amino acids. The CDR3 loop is CASSPPGVRVPHF. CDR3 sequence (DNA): TGTGCCAGCAGCCCCCCCGGAGTCAGAGTACCGCATTTT.

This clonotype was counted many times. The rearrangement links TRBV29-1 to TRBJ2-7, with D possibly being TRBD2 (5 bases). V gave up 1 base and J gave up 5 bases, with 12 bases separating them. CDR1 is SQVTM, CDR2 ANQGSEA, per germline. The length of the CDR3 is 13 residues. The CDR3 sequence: CSVEGPGGHEQYF. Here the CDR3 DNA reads TGCAGCGTTGAAGGTCCTGGAGGCCACGAGCAGTACTTC.

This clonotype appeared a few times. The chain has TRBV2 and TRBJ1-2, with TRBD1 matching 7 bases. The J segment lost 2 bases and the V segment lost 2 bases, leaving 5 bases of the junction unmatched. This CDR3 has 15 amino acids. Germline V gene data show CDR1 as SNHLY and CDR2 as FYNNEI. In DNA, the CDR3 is TGTGCCAGCAGTGAATCGGCAGGGGGAAACTATGGCTACACCTTC. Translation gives CASSESAGGNYGYTF.

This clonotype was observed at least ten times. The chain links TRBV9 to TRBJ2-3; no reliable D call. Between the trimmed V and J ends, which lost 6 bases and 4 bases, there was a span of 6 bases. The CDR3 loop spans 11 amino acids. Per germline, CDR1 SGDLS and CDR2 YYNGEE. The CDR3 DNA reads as TGTGCCAGCAAGGGCGCAGATACGCAGTATTTT. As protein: CASKGADTQYF.

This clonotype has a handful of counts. CDR3 region: CASTPQGHPGGEQYF. In nucleotides, the CDR3 is TGTGCCAGCACTCCCCAAGGGCACCCCGGGGGCGAGCAGTACTTC. The chain links TRBV28 to TRBJ2-7, with D maybe TRBD2 (6 bases). This CDR3 comprises 15 residues. Germline V CDR1 and CDR2: MDHEN, SYDVKM. Trimming pared 7 bases from V and 6 bases from J, leaving 22 bases between.

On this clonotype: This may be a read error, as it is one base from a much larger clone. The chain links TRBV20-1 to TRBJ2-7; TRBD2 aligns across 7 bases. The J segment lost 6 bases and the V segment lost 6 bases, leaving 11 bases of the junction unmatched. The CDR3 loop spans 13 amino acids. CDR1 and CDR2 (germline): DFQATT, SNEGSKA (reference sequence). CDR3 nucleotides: TGCAGTGCCCACGGGGGAGGGAACTGCGAGCAGTACTTC. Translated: CSAHGGGNCEQYF.

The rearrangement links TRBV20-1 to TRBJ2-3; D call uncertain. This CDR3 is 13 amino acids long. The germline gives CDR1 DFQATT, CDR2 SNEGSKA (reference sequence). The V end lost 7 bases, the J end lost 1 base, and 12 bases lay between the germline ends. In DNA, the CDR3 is TGCAGTGGGGTCCCTTCTCGCACAGATACGCAGTATTTT. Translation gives CSGVPSRTDTQYF.

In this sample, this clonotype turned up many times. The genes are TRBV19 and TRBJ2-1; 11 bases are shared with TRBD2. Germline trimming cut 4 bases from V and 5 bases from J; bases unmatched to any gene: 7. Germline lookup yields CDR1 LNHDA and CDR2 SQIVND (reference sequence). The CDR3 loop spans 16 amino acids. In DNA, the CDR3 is TGTGCCAGTAGTAGATTGGGGACTAGCGGAAACAATGAGCAGTTCTTC. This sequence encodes CASSRLGTSGNNEQFF.

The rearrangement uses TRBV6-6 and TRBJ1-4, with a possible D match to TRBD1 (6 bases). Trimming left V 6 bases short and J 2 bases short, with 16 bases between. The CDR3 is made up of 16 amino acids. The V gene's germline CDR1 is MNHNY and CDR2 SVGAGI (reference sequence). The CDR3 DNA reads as TGTGCCAGCAGGCGGGACACCCGGACCACTAATGAAAAACTGTTTTTT. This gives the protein CASRRDTRTTNEKLFF.

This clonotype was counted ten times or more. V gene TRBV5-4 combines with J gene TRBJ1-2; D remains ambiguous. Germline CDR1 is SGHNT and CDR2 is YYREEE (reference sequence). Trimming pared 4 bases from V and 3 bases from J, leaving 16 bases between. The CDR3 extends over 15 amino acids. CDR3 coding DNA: TGTGCCAGCAGCCAAGATACTGACGGCCACTATGGCTACACCTTC. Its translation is CASSQDTDGHYGYTF. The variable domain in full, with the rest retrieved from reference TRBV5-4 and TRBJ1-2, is ETGVTQSPTHLIKTRGQQVTLRCSSQSGHNTVSWYQQALGQGPQFIFQYYREEENGRGNFPPRFSGLQFPNYSSELNVNALELDDSALYLCASSQDTDGHYGYTFGSGTRLTVV.

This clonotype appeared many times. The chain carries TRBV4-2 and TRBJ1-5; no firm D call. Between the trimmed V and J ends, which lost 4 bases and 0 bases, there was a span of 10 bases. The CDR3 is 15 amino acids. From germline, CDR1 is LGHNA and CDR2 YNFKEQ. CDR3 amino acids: CASSPTRYSNQPQHF. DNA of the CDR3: TGTGCCAGCAGCCCGACACGATATAGCAATCAGCCCCAGCATTTT.

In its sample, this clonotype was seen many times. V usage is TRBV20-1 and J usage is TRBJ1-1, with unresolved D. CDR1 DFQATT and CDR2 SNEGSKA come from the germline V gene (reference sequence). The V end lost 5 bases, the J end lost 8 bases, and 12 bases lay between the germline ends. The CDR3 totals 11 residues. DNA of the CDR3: TGCAGTGCTCCGTACGTGGGCGAAGCTTTCTTT. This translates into CSAPYVGEAFF.

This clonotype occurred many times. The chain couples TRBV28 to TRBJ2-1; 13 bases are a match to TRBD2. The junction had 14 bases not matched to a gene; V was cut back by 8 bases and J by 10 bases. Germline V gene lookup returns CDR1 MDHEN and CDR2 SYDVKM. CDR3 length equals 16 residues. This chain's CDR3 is CASGSLGLAGEVEQFF. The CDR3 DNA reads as TGTGCCAGCGGCTCCCTTGGACTAGCGGGAGAGGTGGAGCAGTTCTTC. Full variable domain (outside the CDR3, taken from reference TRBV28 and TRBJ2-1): DVKVTQSSRYLVKRTGEKVFLECVQDMDHENMFWYRQDPGLGLRLIYFSYDVKMKEKGDIPEGYSVSREKKERFSLILESASTNQTSMYLCASGSLGLAGEVEQFFGPGTRLTVL.

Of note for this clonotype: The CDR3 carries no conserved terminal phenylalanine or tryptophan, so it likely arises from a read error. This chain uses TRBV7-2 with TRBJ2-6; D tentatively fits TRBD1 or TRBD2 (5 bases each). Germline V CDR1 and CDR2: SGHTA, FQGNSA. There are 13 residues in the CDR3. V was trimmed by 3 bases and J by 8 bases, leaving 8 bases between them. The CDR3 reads CASSLGVTNVLTL. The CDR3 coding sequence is TGTGCCAGCAGCTTGGGGGTTACCAACGTCCTGACTTTA.

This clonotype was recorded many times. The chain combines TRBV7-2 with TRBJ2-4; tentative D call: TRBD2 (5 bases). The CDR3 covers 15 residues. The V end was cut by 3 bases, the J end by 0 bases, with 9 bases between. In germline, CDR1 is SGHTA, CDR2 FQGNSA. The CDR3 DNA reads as TGTGCCAGCAGCTTGAGGGCGGGAGCCAAAAACATTCAGTACTTC. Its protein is CASSLRAGAKNIQYF.

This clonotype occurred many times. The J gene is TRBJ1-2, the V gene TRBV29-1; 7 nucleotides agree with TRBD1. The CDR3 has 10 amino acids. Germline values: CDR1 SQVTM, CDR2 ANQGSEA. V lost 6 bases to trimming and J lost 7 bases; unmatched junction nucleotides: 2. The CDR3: CSVEGAGYTF. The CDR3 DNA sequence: TGCAGCGTCGAGGGGGCTGGCTACACCTTC.

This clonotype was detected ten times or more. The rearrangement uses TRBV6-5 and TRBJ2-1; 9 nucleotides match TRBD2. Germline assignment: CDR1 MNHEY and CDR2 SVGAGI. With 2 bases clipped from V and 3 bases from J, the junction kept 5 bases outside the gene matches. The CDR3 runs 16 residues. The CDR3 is CASSYTTSGFYNEQFF. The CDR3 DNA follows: TGTGCCAGCAGTTACACCACTAGCGGGTTCTACAATGAGCAGTTCTTC.

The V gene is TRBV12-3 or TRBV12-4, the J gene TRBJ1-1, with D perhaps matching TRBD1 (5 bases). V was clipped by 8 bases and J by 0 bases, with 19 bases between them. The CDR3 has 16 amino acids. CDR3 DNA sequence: TGTGCCAGCGCCCTACGTCGGGGCAGGATGAACACTGAAGCTTTCTTT. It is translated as CASALRRGRMNTEAFF.

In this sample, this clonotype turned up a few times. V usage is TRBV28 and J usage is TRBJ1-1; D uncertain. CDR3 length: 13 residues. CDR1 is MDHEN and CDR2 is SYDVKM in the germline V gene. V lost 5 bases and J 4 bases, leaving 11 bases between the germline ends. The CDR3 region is CASSGIIFTEAFF. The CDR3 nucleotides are TGTGCCAGCAGTGGGATAATATTCACTGAAGCTTTCTTT.

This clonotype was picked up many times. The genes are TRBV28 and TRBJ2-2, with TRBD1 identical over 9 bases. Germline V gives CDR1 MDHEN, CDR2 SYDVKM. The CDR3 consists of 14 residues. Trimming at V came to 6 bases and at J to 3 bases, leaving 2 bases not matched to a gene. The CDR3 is CASRRDRDTGELFF. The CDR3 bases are TGTGCCAGCAGGAGGGACAGGGACACCGGGGAGCTGTTTTTT.

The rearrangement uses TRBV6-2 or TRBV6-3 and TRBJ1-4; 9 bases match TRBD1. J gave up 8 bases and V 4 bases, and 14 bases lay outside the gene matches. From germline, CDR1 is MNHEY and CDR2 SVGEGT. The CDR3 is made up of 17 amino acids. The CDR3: CASSFSTRTGEREKLFF. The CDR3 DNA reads TGTGCCAGCAGTTTCTCAACCCGGACAGGGGAACGCGAAAAACTGTTTTTT.